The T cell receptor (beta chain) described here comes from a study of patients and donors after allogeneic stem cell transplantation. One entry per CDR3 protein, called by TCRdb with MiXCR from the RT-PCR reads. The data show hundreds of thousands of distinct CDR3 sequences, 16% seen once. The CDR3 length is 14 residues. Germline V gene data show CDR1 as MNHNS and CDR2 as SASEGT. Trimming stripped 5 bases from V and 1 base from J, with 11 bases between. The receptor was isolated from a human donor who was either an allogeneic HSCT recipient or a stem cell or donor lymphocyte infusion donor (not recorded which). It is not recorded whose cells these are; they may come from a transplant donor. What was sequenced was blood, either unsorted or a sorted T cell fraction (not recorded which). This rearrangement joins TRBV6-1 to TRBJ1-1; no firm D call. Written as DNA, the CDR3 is TGTGCCAGCAGTCCCCGGGTATCGAACACTGAAGCTTTCTTT. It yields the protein CASSPRVSNTEAFF.